Detailed here is one T cell receptor beta chain. Here immunoSEQ multiplex PCR was the method, and the copy in TCRdb shows in-frame clones only, minus some. The top ten hold approximately 5.3% of the sample, which has about 69,000 clones, roughly 89% seen once. This sample is part of a study of blood T cell repertoires in COVID-19. Study information: Some COVID-19 samples were acute and others convalescent; all came from the United States, Italy and Spain.

The sequencing input was peripheral blood. This TCR came from a man in his fifties with acute or convalescent COVID-19.

This CDR3 is CASNREWANEQFF. The CDR3 DNA sequence: TGTGCCAGCAACCGGGAGTGGGCTAATGAGCAGTTCTTC. The chain carries TRBV2 and TRBJ2-1; tentatively, D is TRBD2 (6 bases). V was clipped by 7 bases and J by 7 bases, with 14 bases between them. From germline, CDR1 is SNHLY and CDR2 FYNNEI. This CDR3 spans 13 amino acids.